The T cell receptor beta chain under discussion was sequenced for a study of T cells after yellow fever vaccination. The J segment lost 5 bases and the V segment lost 7 bases, leaving 5 bases of the junction unmatched. The CDR3 runs 14 residues. TCRdb recomputed calls from the 5' RACE reads with MiXCR, one row per CDR3 protein. The sample shows under 600,000 distinct CDR3 sequences, roughly a fifth of them seen only once. This clonotype was counted only a few times. This TCR was sampled from a man aged 18-30 years who received the YFV17D yellow fever vaccine. The V and J genes are TRBV12-3 or TRBV12-4 and TRBJ2-3, with TRBD1 matching over 11 bases. Specimen: PBMCs, collected 21 days after the first yellow fever vaccination. In DNA, the CDR3 is TGTGCCAGCATTCCCGGGACAGGGGGAGATACGCAGTATTTT. Amino acid sequence: CASIPGTGGDTQYF.